This T cell receptor beta chain originates from a study of STAT5B mutations in CD4+ large granular lymphocyte leukemia. Here immunoSEQ multiplex PCR was the method, and the copy in TCRdb shows in-frame clones only, minus some. The data contain approximately 32,000 clones, roughly three quarters of them seen just once; the ten biggest clones take up 2.7%. Of note for this clone: Antigen specificity is unknown.

This CDR3 contains 14 residues. The V gene's germline CDR1 is SGHDN and CDR2 FVKESK. J lost 7 bases, V lost 4 bases, and 6 bases had no gene match. Findings and limits, study-wide: About 25% of private leukemic clonotypes occurred rarely in other patients' non-leukemic repertoires.

The rearrangement joins TRBV14 to TRBJ2-1, with 8 nucleotides matching TRBD1. The sample was CD4+ T cells from blood buffy coats. The TCR comes from a human donor in good health. The CDR3 loop reads CASSPSGQGNEQFF. CDR3 coding DNA: TGTGCCAGCAGCCCCTCCGGACAGGGTAATGAGCAGTTCTTC.